The next 14 T cell receptor beta chains were all read from a single sample in a study of cytomegalovirus exposure and HLA in healthy donors. PCR was performed using 60 Vbeta and 13 Jbeta primers. The repertoire was sequenced with immunoSEQ multiplex PCR; TCRdb's copy has only in-frame clones and lacks some. This listing includes around 160,000 clones. Sequences were obtained from PBMCs. The receptors derive from a woman between 50 and 59 years old in good health and CMV-seronegative.

This chain links TRBV25-1 with TRBJ1-4, with a possible D match to TRBD1 (6 bases). The CDR3 is made up of 15 amino acids. CDR1 and CDR2 from the germline V gene are MGHDK and SYGVNS. V was shortened by 4 bases and J by 7 bases, with 16 bases between the two germline ends. The CDR3 loop reads CASSGNREGGEKLFF. Written as DNA, the CDR3 is TGTGCCAGCAGTGGTAACAGGGAGGGTGGTGAAAAACTGTTTTTT.

This chain joins TRBV30 and TRBJ1-5, with 11 bases identical to TRBD1. V was pared by 4 bases and J by 7 bases, with 9 bases of the junction left unmatched. The CDR3 loop spans 15 amino acids. Germline V lookup: CDR1 GTSNPN, CDR2 SVGIG (reference sequence). The CDR3 region is CAWNLRTGGGQPQHF. CDR3 nucleotides: TGTGCCTGGAACCTTCGGACAGGGGGCGGACAGCCCCAGCATTTT.

This rearrangement joins TRBV2 to TRBJ2-2; D call uncertain. The CDR3 spans 13 residues. The V end lost 5 bases, the J end lost 1 base, and 5 bases lay between the germline ends. Germline lookup yields CDR1 SNHLY and CDR2 FYNNEI. CDR3 loop: CASSLLNTGELFF. As DNA, the CDR3 is TGTGCCAGCAGTTTACTGAACACCGGGGAGCTGTTTTTT.

The chain links TRBV19 to TRBJ1-1, with D tentatively TRBD1 (6 bases). The V end was cut by 0 bases, the J end by 5 bases, with 16 bases between. This CDR3 region has 16 residues. Germline loops: CDR1 LNHDA, CDR2 SQIVND (reference sequence). CDR3 sequence (DNA): TGTGCCAGTAGTATAGATAACGAAGGCCAGGGGACTGAAGCTTTCTTT. Amino acid sequence: CASSIDNEGQGTEAFF.

V and J are TRBV2 and TRBJ1-2; maybe TRBD1 (5 bases). Germline CDR1 reads SNHLY; CDR2 reads FYNNEI. V lost 7 bases and J lost 0, with 12 bases in between. The CDR3 runs to 14 residues. The CDR3 loop is CASIREDTNYGYTF. Written as DNA, the CDR3 is TGTGCCAGCATTCGGGAGGACACTAACTATGGCTACACCTTC. The variable domain in full, completed from reference TRBV2 and TRBJ1-2, reads EPEVTQTPSHQVTQMGQEVILRCVPISNHLYFYWYRQILGQKVEFLVSFYNNEISEKSEIFDDQFSVERPDGSNFTLKIRSTKLEDSAMYFCASIREDTNYGYTFGSGTRLTVV.

The chain links TRBV30 to TRBJ1-5; weak D call: TRBD1 (5 bases). Germline V lookup: CDR1 GTSNPN, CDR2 SVGIG (reference sequence). CDR3 length: 14 amino acids. V was pared by 2 bases and J by 0 bases, with 8 bases between. CDR3 in DNA: TGTGCCTGGAGTAGGGGATATAGCAATCAGCCCCAGCATTTT. It specifies CAWSRGYSNQPQHF.

The chain couples TRBV4-1 to TRBJ2-1; 10 bases fit TRBD2. Germline V CDR1 and CDR2: MGHRA, YSYEKL. With 1 base clipped from V and 7 bases from J, the junction kept 4 bases outside the gene matches. The CDR3 covers 15 residues. The CDR3 nucleotides read TGCGCCAGCAGCCAAGCAGCGGGGGGGCAGAATGAGCAGTTCTTC. This encodes CASSQAAGGQNEQFF.

The gene calls are TRBV18 and TRBJ2-7; maybe TRBD2 (6 bases). The CDR3 loop spans 13 amino acids. V lost 3 bases and J 3 bases, leaving 9 bases between the germline ends. Per the germline V gene, CDR1 is KGHSH and CDR2 is LQKENI. CDR3 loop: CASSPGLHYEQYF. The CDR3 nucleotides are TGTGCCAGCTCACCGGGACTCCACTACGAGCAGTACTTC.

The rearrangement uses TRBV7-3 and TRBJ2-3; perhaps TRBD2 as D (5 bases). V was cut by 1 base and J by 4 bases, with 9 bases left in between. The CDR3 has 14 residues. Germline-derived CDR1 and CDR2 are SGHTA and FQGTGA. CDR3 sequence reads: CASSLNLASDTQYF. The DNA of the CDR3 is TGTGCCAGCAGCTTAAACCTAGCCTCAGATACGCAGTATTTT.

The chain uses TRBV10-3 and TRBJ1-5; no definite D call. V gave up 0 bases and J gave up 7 bases, with 4 bases separating them. The CDR3 is 12 residues long. Germline V lookup: CDR1 ENHRY, CDR2 SYGVKD. DNA for the CDR3: TGTGCCATCAGTGAGTCTCAACAGCCCCAGCATTTT. Its translation is CAISESQQPQHF.

This chain links TRBV5-4 with TRBJ1-2, with 10 positions matching TRBD1. Germline-derived CDR1 and CDR2 are SGHNT and YYREEE (reference sequence). The trim removed 6 bases at V and 6 bases at J, leaving 14 bases unmatched. This CDR3 spans 16 amino acids. The CDR3 here is CASTEMGQGTIDGYTF. CDR3 DNA sequence: TGTGCCAGCACGGAGATGGGACAGGGGACGATAGATGGCTACACCTTC. The entire variable domain, with the rest obtained from reference TRBV5-4 and TRBJ1-2, is as follows: ETGVTQSPTHLIKTRGQQVTLRCSSQSGHNTVSWYQQALGQGPQFIFQYYREEENGRGNFPPRFSGLQFPNYSSELNVNALELDDSALYLCASTEMGQGTIDGYTFGSGTRLTVV.

The rearrangement links TRBV5-1 to TRBJ1-6; D is undetermined. Trimming cost V 4 bases and J 10 bases, with 9 bases left between them. CDR3 size: 12 residues. Germline V gene lookup returns CDR1 SGHRS and CDR2 YFSETQ. The CDR3: CASSPGTSPLHF. The CDR3 DNA reads as TGCGCCAGCAGCCCGGGTACCTCACCCCTCCACTTT.

V is TRBV5-6 and J is TRBJ2-7, with TRBD2 as a possible D gene (6 bases). Germline CDR1 is SGHDT and CDR2 is YYEEEE. With 2 bases removed from V and 2 bases from J, the gap between germline ends came to 20 bases. The CDR3 extends over 17 amino acids. The CDR3 here is CASSFSGTGDSAYEQYF. The CDR3 bases are TGTGCCAGCAGCTTTTCGGGTACGGGGGACTCTGCCTACGAGCAGTACTTC.

The chain has TRBV28 and TRBJ2-7; 7 bases are a match to TRBD2. This CDR3 region has 15 residues. CDR1 is MDHEN, CDR2 SYDVKM, per germline. With 8 bases clipped from V and 3 bases from J, the junction kept 13 bases outside the gene matches. Written as DNA, the CDR3 is TGTGCCAGCCAAAGACTAGCCCCGATTGGCTACGAGCAGTACTTC. Protein product: CASQRLAPIGYEQYF.